These 18 T cell receptor beta chains originate from one sample sequenced in a study of T cell repertoires in cytomegalovirus infection. TCRdb reanalysed the reads using MiXCR and keeps one entry per CDR3 protein. The sample yields approximately 730,000 distinct CDR3 sequences, around 29% seen once. Their cognate antigens are unknown. Sequences were derived from cultured CD8+ T cells from PBMCs, sampled from culture after CMV antigen stimulation. The receptors come from a human donor in good health (CMV status not recorded). Some clones in this sample may be carry-over from other donors' samples.

This clonotype was picked up a small number of times. V is TRBV4-1 and J is TRBJ1-4; the D is unclear. The V and J ends lost 4 bases and 0 bases respectively, with 12 bases between them. The CDR3 sequence is 16 residues long. From germline, CDR1 is MGHRA and CDR2 YSYEKL. CDR3 sequence reads: CASSLRAKTTNEKLFF. DNA of the CDR3: TGCGCCAGCAGCCTGAGGGCGAAAACAACTAATGAAAAACTGTTTTTT.

J is TRBJ2-4 and V is TRBV7-9; D unclear. V lost 2 bases and J lost 0, with 5 bases in between. Germline CDR1 is SEHNR and CDR2 is FQNEAQ (reference sequence). This CDR3 is built from 14 residues. This CDR3 reads CASSLSEAKNIQYF. CDR3 DNA sequence: TGTGCCAGCAGCTTATCGGAAGCCAAAAACATTCAGTACTTC.

This clonotype was recorded a few times. The chain uses TRBV25-1 and TRBJ2-5; 9 positions agree with TRBD1. This CDR3 contains 15 residues. Losses at the gene ends were 3 bases for V and 5 bases for J; bases not matched to a gene: 7. From germline, CDR1 is MGHDK and CDR2 SYGVNS. DNA of the CDR3: TGTGCCAGCAGTGACCAAGACAGGGGGTGGGAGACCCAGTACTTC. Protein sequence: CASSDQDRGWETQYF.

This clonotype was picked up a small number of times. The rearrangement links TRBV27 to TRBJ2-7; TRBD1 might be the D (6 bases). The germline V gene has CDR1 MNHEY and CDR2 SMNVEV (reference sequence). This CDR3 has 15 residues. With 5 bases removed from V and 7 bases from J, the gap between germline ends came to 21 bases. CDR3 amino acids: CASSPQPDRTREQYF. The DNA for the CDR3 is TGTGCCAGCAGTCCTCAACCGGACAGAACGAGGGAGCAGTACTTC.

Concerning this clonotype: At one boundary the junction diverges from the germline segment, which might be a read error. The CDR3 loop reads CATRRGTYNEQFF. CDR3 nucleotide sequence: TGTGCCACCAGGAGAGGGACTTACAATGAGCAGTTCTTC. This chain uses TRBV15 with TRBJ2-1; weak D call: TRBD2 (6 bases). Germline V gives CDR1 LNHNV, CDR2 YYDKDF (reference sequence). The CDR3 runs 13 residues.

This clonotype has more than one count but fewer than ten. The chain has TRBV5-4 and TRBJ2-7; unclear D gene. V was pared by 4 bases and J by 3 bases, with 11 bases between. The CDR3 consists of 13 residues. Germline loops: CDR1 SGHNT, CDR2 YYREEE (reference sequence). This CDR3 is CASSTRPIYEQYF. DNA for the CDR3: TGTGCCAGCAGCACCCGGCCCATCTACGAGCAGTACTTC.

This clonotype was detected only a few times. The rearrangement uses TRBV7-1 and TRBJ2-7; 8 bases match TRBD1. TRBV7-1 is flagged as an ORF with uncertain function. The CDR3 is 16 amino acids. The ends lost 4 bases at V and 5 bases at J; junction bases unmatched: 13. The CDR3 region is CASSWGFRTGLDEQYF. The DNA for the CDR3 is TGTGCCAGCAGCTGGGGGTTCCGGACAGGGCTCGACGAGCAGTACTTC.

The chain combines TRBV9 with TRBJ1-1; D ambiguous. The V end lost 0 bases, the J end lost 1 base, and 10 bases lay between the germline ends. CDR3 size: 15 residues. The V gene's germline CDR1 is SGDLS and CDR2 YYNGEE. CDR3: CASSVDNRRNTEAFF. In DNA, the CDR3 is TGTGCCAGCAGCGTAGACAACCGGAGGAACACTGAAGCTTTCTTT.

The chain uses TRBV4-1 and TRBJ1-2; 10 bases map to TRBD1. CDR1 and CDR2 (germline): MGHRA, YSYEKL. After removal of 3 bases from V and 5 bases from J, the junction contained 6 bases not matched to a gene. This CDR3 is built from 15 residues. CDR3 DNA sequence: TGCGCCAGCAGCCATTCGACAGGGGGCGGTTATGGCTACACCTTC. It specifies CASSHSTGGGYGYTF.

This chain uses TRBV6-8 with TRBJ2-3; 13 nucleotides line up with TRBD2. The CDR3 spans 21 residues. The V gene end was trimmed by 5 bases and the J gene end by 0 bases; junction bases not matched to a gene: 17. In germline, CDR1 is MNHGY, CDR2 SAAAGT. The CDR3 loop reads CASSPSLILAGGPLSTDTQYF. For the CDR3, the DNA is TGTGCCAGCAGTCCCTCCCTGATACTAGCGGGGGGGCCTTTAAGCACAGATACGCAGTATTTT.

There are a few counts of this clonotype. This chain uses TRBV13 with TRBJ1-6, with TRBD1 as a possible D gene (6 bases). The CDR3 runs 15 residues. V was trimmed by 8 bases and J by 7 bases, leaving 18 bases between them. The germline V gene encodes CDR1 PRHDT and CDR2 FYEKMQ (reference sequence). CDR3 sequence: CASLLWGAKNSPLHF. DNA for the CDR3: TGTGCCAGCCTCTTATGGGGGGCGAAGAATTCACCCCTCCACTTT.

The count of this clonotype is one. This chain links TRBV5-1 with TRBJ2-3; possibly TRBD2 for D (5 bases). The V end lost 1 base, the J end lost 2 bases, and 17 bases lay between the germline ends. Germline V gene sequence: CDR1 SGHRS, CDR2 YFSETQ. The CDR3 extends over 17 amino acids. CDR3 in amino acids: CASSLFWQEVDTDTQYF. In nucleotides, the CDR3 is TGCGCCAGCAGCTTGTTTTGGCAGGAGGTGGACACAGATACGCAGTATTTT.

The V gene is TRBV12-3 or TRBV12-4, the J gene TRBJ2-3; TRBD2 might be the D (7 bases). The V end lost 9 bases, the J end lost 6 bases, and 25 bases lay between the germline ends. The length of the CDR3 is 16 residues. The CDR3 is CARGLPASQGGDTQYF. CDR3 in DNA: TGTGCCAGAGGACTCCCCGCATCACAGGGAGGGGATACGCAGTATTTT.

This chain uses TRBV19 with TRBJ1-2; D not certain. V lost 6 bases and J lost 8, with 22 bases in between. This CDR3 region has 15 residues. Looked up from germline, CDR1 is LNHDA and CDR2 is SQIVND (reference sequence). The CDR3 DNA sequence: TGTGCCAGTAGGACAACGTTGGAGGTTTCCAAGGGCTACACCTTC. It encodes CASRTTLEVSKGYTF.

This clonotype was seen a handful of times. The chain carries TRBV20-1 and TRBJ1-2; 11 nucleotides align to TRBD1. J lost 6 bases, V lost 6 bases, and 12 bases had no gene match. The CDR3 extends over 15 amino acids. The germline V gene encodes CDR1 DFQATT and CDR2 SNEGSKA (reference sequence). The CDR3: CSATTGTGGIDGYTF. The CDR3 DNA reads TGCAGTGCCACGACCGGGACAGGGGGTATCGATGGCTACACCTTC.

This clonotype showed up just a few times. This sequence joins TRBV7-8 and TRBJ2-7; a possible D gene is TRBD2 (5 bases). The CDR3 runs 12 residues. The germline CDR1 and CDR2 sequences are SGHVS and FQNEAQ. V dropped 5 bases and J dropped 4 bases, with 9 bases sitting between them. The CDR3 reads CASSEDYYEQYV. The CDR3 nucleotides read TGTGCCAGCAGCGAAGACTATTACGAGCAGTACGTC.

This clonotype has a handful of counts. J is TRBJ1-1 and V is TRBV7-9; D is unclear. The CDR3 covers 14 residues. Germline V gene lookup returns CDR1 SEHNR and CDR2 FQNEAQ (reference sequence). Trimming took off 5 bases at V and 4 bases at J, with 14 bases between the two ends. The CDR3 sequence is CASSPQRQRTEAFF. CDR3 in DNA: TGTGCCAGCAGCCCTCAGAGGCAGCGCACTGAAGCTTTCTTT. Combining the CDR3 with reference TRBV7-9 and TRBJ1-1 gives the whole variable domain DTGVSQNPRHKITKRGQNVTFRCDPISEHNRLYWYRQTLGQGPEFLTYFQNEAQLEKSRLLSDRFSAERPKGSFSTLEIQRTEQGDSAMYLCASSPQRQRTEAFFGQGTRLTVV.

The chain links TRBV19 to TRBJ2-7; D might be TRBD1 or TRBD2, each matching 6 bases. The CDR3 length is 14 residues. Trimming took off 8 bases at V and 3 bases at J, with 17 bases between the two ends. The V gene's germline CDR1 is LNHDA and CDR2 SQIVND (reference sequence). This chain's CDR3 is CASSSTGAYYEQYF. The DNA for the CDR3 is TGTGCCAGTTCCTCCACGGGGGCTTACTACGAGCAGTACTTC.